This TCR beta chain came from a study of human T cells and chemical hapten exposure. MiXCR, applied by TCRdb to the RACE reads, yields one record per CDR3 protein. The table has 80,000 to 95,000 distinct CDR3 sequences, 11% seen once. As to time point: patch test 2, 6 weeks after DPC sensitization. The treatment was: therapeutic diphenylcyclopropenone sensitization with weekly scalp DPC. The CDR3 is 15 residues long. The V and J ends lost 5 bases and 2 bases, in that order; junction bases with no gene match: 5. In germline, CDR1 is SEHNR, CDR2 FQNEAQ (reference sequence). This clonotype was detected a few times.

The chain is built from TRBV7-9 and TRBJ1-4, with TRBD1 identical over 7 bases. The clonotype was recovered from a man aged 40-49 years with alopecia areata. Some clones in this sample may be carry-over from other donors' samples. The specimen was whole blood, collected in connection with sensitization to the hapten diphenylcyclopropenone (DPC). The chain's CDR3 is CASSAGDSTNEKLFF. CDR3 sequence (DNA): TGTGCCAGCAGCGCGGGGGACAGCACTAATGAAAAACTGTTTTTT.